These 7 T cell receptor beta chains share one sample of origin, sequenced in a study of blood T cell repertoires in COVID-19. Some clones are missing from TCRdb's copy, which holds only in-frame ones; the method was immunoSEQ multiplex PCR. Of approximately 150,000 clones in the sample, about 86% were seen once. The sequenced sample consisted of peripheral blood. The receptors derive from an older woman with acute or convalescent COVID-19.

The rearrangement joins TRBV11-3 to TRBJ2-1; 9 bases are shared with TRBD2. CDR1 and CDR2 from the germline V gene are SGHNT and YENEEA. The J segment lost 6 bases and the V segment lost 1 base, leaving 4 bases of the junction unmatched. This CDR3 has 15 amino acids. The CDR3 region has the DNA TGTGCCAGCAGCTTAGTAGCGGGAGTGGGCAATGAGCAGTTCTTC. It specifies CASSLVAGVGNEQFF.

J is TRBJ2-1 and V is TRBV30; tentative D call: TRBD2 (6 bases). V was clipped by 0 bases and J by 10 bases, with 25 bases between them. This CDR3 contains 17 residues. CDR1 is GTSNPN and CDR2 is SVGIG in the germline V gene (reference sequence). Here the CDR3 reads CAWSVRDAGLRGREQFF. Here the CDR3 DNA reads TGTGCCTGGAGTGTACGGGATGCGGGACTGAGGGGTAGGGAGCAGTTCTTC.

The J gene is TRBJ1-2, the V gene TRBV3-1 (or the pseudogene TRBV3-2); TRBD1 aligns across 9 bases. CDR3 size: 15 residues. Germline CDR1 reads LGHDT; CDR2 reads YNNKEL (reference sequence). With V trimmed by 1 base and J by 8 bases, 8 bases remained unmatched. The CDR3 DNA is TGTGCCAGCAGCCAAGGGCCAACAGGGGGCGCAGGCTACACCTTC. It encodes CASSQGPTGGAGYTF.

This chain uses TRBV7-8 with TRBJ1-5, with D possibly being TRBD1 (5 bases). The length of the CDR3 is 13 residues. Trimming took off 4 bases at V and 6 bases at J, with 10 bases between the two ends. Germline assignment: CDR1 SGHVS and CDR2 FQNEAQ. CDR3 residues: CASSSRVGQPQHF. CDR3 nucleotides: TGTGCCAGCAGCTCCAGGGTAGGTCAGCCCCAGCATTTT.

The chain links TRBV6-6 to TRBJ2-7; 7 bases line up with TRBD1. CDR1 is MNHNY, CDR2 SVGAGI, per germline (reference sequence). The CDR3 runs 14 residues. After removal of 6 bases from V and 5 bases from J, the junction contained 10 bases not matched to a gene. CDR3 amino acids: CASSTPTGVDEQYF. CDR3 in DNA: TGTGCCAGCAGCACTCCAACAGGGGTCGACGAGCAGTACTTC.

This chain joins TRBV27 and TRBJ2-7; TRBD1 is a possible D gene (7 bases). Trimming took 3 bases from V and 1 from J, leaving 10 bases between them. Per the germline V gene, CDR1 is MNHEY and CDR2 is SMNVEV (reference sequence). The CDR3 consists of 14 residues. This chain's CDR3 is CASSFRGVSYEQYF. In nucleotides, the CDR3 is TGTGCCAGCAGTTTCAGGGGGGTATCCTACGAGCAGTACTTC.

The chain recombines TRBV5-4 with TRBJ2-2; tentatively, D is TRBD1 (5 bases). The V end was cut by 1 base, the J end by 7 bases, with 17 bases between. Germline CDR1 and CDR2: SGHNT and YYREEE (reference sequence). This CDR3 contains 16 residues. The CDR3 protein is CASSLPVRVWGGELFF. DNA for the CDR3: TGTGCCAGCAGCTTGCCTGTCAGGGTGTGGGGCGGGGAGCTGTTTTTT.